This T cell receptor (beta chain) was sequenced for a study of blood T cells in healthy people across ages. A second PCR, run for roughly 7 to 12 cycles, used a sample-barcoded 5' primer plus a J-beta primer mix. The template-switch adaptor, which had 12 random nucleotides, put a tag on each cDNA molecule. MiXCR, applied by TCRdb to the 5' RACE reads, yields one record per CDR3 protein. This sample has about 1,500,000 distinct CDR3 sequences; 42% occur once, and the top ten carry 7% to 9%. Trimming cost V 4 bases and J 6 bases; bases outside gene matches: 8. The CDR3 has 15 residues. Per the germline V gene, CDR1 is WSHSY and CDR2 is SAAADI.

Sequencing was carried out using blood. This sequence joins TRBV10-2 and TRBJ2-1; TRBD2 aligns across 8 bases. The receptor comes from a woman aged 18-29 years in good health. The CDR3 reads CASSGTSKSSNEQFF. The CDR3 DNA reads as TGCGCCAGCAGTGGGACTAGCAAGTCTTCCAATGAGCAGTTCTTC.